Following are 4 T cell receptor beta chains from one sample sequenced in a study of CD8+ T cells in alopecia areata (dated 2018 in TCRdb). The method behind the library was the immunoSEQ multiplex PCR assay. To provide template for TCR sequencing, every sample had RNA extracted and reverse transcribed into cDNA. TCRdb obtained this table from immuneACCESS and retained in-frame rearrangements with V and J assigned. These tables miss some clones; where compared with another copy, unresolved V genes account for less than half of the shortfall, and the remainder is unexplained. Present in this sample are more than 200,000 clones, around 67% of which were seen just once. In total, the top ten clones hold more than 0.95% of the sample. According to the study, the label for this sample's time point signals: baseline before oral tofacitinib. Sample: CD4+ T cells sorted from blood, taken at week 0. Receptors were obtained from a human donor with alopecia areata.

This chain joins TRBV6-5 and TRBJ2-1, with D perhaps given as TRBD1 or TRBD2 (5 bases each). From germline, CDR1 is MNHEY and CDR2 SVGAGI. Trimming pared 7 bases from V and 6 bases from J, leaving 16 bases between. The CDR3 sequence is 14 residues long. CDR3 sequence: CASTRDPQGNEQFF. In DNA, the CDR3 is TGTGCCAGCACCCGGGACCCTCAGGGCAATGAGCAGTTCTTC.

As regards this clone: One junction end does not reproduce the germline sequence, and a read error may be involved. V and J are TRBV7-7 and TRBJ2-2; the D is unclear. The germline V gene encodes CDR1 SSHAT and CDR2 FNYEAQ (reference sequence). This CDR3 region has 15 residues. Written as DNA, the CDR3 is TGTGCTAGCAGCCGAATCACGGGCGGCACCGGGGAGCTGTTTTTT. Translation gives CASSRITGGTGELFF.

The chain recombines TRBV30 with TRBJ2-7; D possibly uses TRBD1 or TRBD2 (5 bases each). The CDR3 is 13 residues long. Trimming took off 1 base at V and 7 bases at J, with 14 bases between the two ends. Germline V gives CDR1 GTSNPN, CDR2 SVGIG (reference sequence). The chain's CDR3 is CAWSDRDPGEQYF. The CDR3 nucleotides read TGTGCCTGGAGTGACCGGGACCCGGGTGAGCAGTACTTC.

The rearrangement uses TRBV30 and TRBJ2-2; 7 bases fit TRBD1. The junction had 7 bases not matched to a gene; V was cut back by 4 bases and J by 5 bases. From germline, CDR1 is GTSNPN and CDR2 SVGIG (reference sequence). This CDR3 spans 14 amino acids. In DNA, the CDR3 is TGTGCCTGGATGGGACAGAGACATACCGGGGAGCTGTTTTTT. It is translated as CAWMGQRHTGELFF.